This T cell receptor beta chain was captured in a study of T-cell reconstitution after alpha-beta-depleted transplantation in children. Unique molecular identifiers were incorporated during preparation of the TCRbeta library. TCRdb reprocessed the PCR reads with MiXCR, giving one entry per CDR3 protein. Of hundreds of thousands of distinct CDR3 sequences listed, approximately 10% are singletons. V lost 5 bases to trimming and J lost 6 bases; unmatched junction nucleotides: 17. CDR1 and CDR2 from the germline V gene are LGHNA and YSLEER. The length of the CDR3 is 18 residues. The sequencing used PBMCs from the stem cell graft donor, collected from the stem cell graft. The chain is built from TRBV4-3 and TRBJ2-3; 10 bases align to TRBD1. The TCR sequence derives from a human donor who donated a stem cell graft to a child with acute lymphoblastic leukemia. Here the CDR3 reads CASSGISTVTGGLDTQYF. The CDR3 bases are TGCGCCAGCAGCGGGATCTCAACGGTGACAGGGGGCTTGGATACGCAGTATTTT.